Below are 28 T cell receptor beta chains sequenced from a single sample in a study of T-cell reconstitution after alpha-beta-depleted transplantation in children. A library of TCRbeta sequences, prepared with unique molecular identifiers, was generated. TCRdb called the PCR reads again in MiXCR, with one record for every CDR3 protein. The sample has 750,000 to 950,000 distinct CDR3 sequences, under 20% seen once. This material consisted of PBMCs, mostly from graft donor cells, taken 360 days after TCRalphabeta/CD19-depleted stem cell transplant. Every receptor here comes from a male patient younger than 18 who had a stem cell transplant for acute lymphoblastic leukemia, so the T cells may come from the graft donor.

CDR3: CASSQQGTYNEQFF. CDR3 nucleotides: TGTGCCAGCAGCCAGCAGGGAACCTACAATGAGCAGTTCTTC. V and J are TRBV14 and TRBJ2-1; D is perhaps TRBD1 (5 bases). The CDR3 extends over 14 amino acids. Germline CDR1 and CDR2: SGHDN and FVKESK. With 3 bases removed from V and 2 bases from J, the gap between germline ends came to 8 bases.

This clonotype occurred a few times. The rearrangement joins TRBV11-1 to TRBJ2-2, with 7 bases fitting TRBD1. The CDR3 runs 19 residues. Germline V gene sequence: CDR1 SGHAT, CDR2 FQDESV (reference sequence). Losses at the gene ends were 5 bases for V and 3 bases for J; bases not matched to a gene: 18. As DNA, the CDR3 is TGTGCCAGCAGCCAGAATAGGGCACAGGGGATCGCCGACACCGGGGAGCTGTTTTTT. This codes for CASSQNRAQGIADTGELFF.

The genes are TRBV4-3 and TRBJ1-6; the D is unclear. V was shortened by 0 bases and J by 7 bases, with 10 bases between the two germline ends. In germline, CDR1 is LGHNA, CDR2 YSLEER. There are 15 residues in the CDR3. Here the CDR3 DNA reads TGCGCCAGCAGCCAAGAAGCGACGGGGAATTCACCCCTCCACTTT. Protein: CASSQEATGNSPLHF.

The chain employs TRBV5-1 and TRBJ1-1, with D possibly TRBD1 on 6 matching bases. Germline CDR1 and CDR2: SGHRS and YFSETQ. V shed 4 bases and J shed 5 bases, with 15 bases lying between them. The CDR3 length is 14 residues. CDR3 DNA: TGCGCCAGCAGCCCGCGGGACATTAGGACTGAAGCTTTCTTT. Its translation is CASSPRDIRTEAFF.

This clonotype came up many times. The chain carries TRBV27 and TRBJ2-5; no clear D. The CDR3 length is 13 residues. CDR1 and CDR2 (germline): MNHEY, SMNVEV (reference sequence). V was clipped by 4 bases and J by 2 bases, with 8 bases between them. This CDR3 reads CASSYSYQETQYF. CDR3 nucleotide sequence: TGTGCCAGCAGTTACTCCTATCAAGAGACCCAGTACTTC.

This clonotype was counted a few times. This chain links TRBV7-9 with TRBJ1-5, with TRBD1 matching over 7 bases. This CDR3 has 14 residues. Germline CDR1 and CDR2: SEHNR and FQNEAQ (reference sequence). J gave up 3 bases and V 5 bases, and 4 bases lay outside the gene matches. The CDR3 region is CASSQGQPNQPQHF. Here the CDR3 DNA reads TGTGCCAGCAGCCAGGGACAGCCCAATCAGCCCCAGCATTTT.

This CDR3 is CASKPRQASNTGELFF. The CDR3, as DNA: TGTGCCAGCAAACCAAGACAGGCGTCGAACACCGGGGAGCTGTTTTTT. The chain recombines TRBV12-3 or TRBV12-4 with TRBJ2-2; TRBD1 is a possible D gene (6 bases). Trimming took 7 bases from V and 0 from J, leaving 15 bases between them. CDR3 size: 16 residues.

The gene calls are TRBV2 and TRBJ2-6, with D tentatively TRBD1 (5 bases). Germline V gene sequence: CDR1 SNHLY, CDR2 FYNNEI. The CDR3 is 15 amino acids. V was shortened by 6 bases and J by 1 base, with 10 bases between the two germline ends. The chain's CDR3 is CASRRQGSGANVLTF. As DNA, the CDR3 is TGTGCCAGCAGGAGGCAGGGTTCTGGGGCCAACGTCCTGACTTTC.

This clonotype was counted between two and nine times. This sequence joins TRBV10-3 and TRBJ2-7; D is uncertain. The CDR3 totals 14 residues. With 2 bases removed from V and 3 bases from J, the gap between germline ends came to 11 bases. The germline V gene has CDR1 ENHRY and CDR2 SYGVKD. CDR3 bases: TGTGCCATCAGTGAGCCTCGACAAATCTACGAGCAGTACTTC. It encodes CAISEPRQIYEQYF.

This clonotype was observed a few times. The chain links TRBV5-1 to TRBJ2-7, with TRBD2 matching 10 bases. The V gene end was trimmed by 3 bases and the J gene end by 6 bases; junction bases not matched to a gene: 9. The length of the CDR3 is 15 residues. Looked up from germline, CDR1 is SGHRS and CDR2 is YFSETQ. CDR3 amino acids: CASSSVAGGSAEQYF. Written as DNA, the CDR3 is TGCGCCAGCAGCTCGGTAGCGGGAGGCTCGGCCGAGCAGTACTTC.

This clonotype was recorded a few times. The V gene is TRBV7-6, the J gene TRBJ2-1; D gene unclear. Between the trimmed V and J ends, which lost 5 bases and 7 bases, there was a span of 9 bases. Germline V lookup: CDR1 SGHVS, CDR2 FNYEAQ. CDR3 size: 12 residues. The CDR3 reads CASSLSWNEQFF. The CDR3 coding sequence is TGTGCCAGCAGCCTCAGTTGGAATGAGCAGTTCTTC.

The gene calls are TRBV5-1 and TRBJ2-6, with D tentatively TRBD2 (6 bases). V lost 3 bases and J lost 0, with 22 bases in between. CDR1 is SGHRS, CDR2 YFSETQ, per germline. This CDR3 contains 20 residues. The CDR3 region is CASSSWPPGLLLSGANVLTF. In nucleotides, the CDR3 is TGCGCCAGCAGCTCCTGGCCCCCGGGACTGCTACTCTCTGGGGCCAACGTCCTGACTTTC.

CDR3 loop: CASSLEGGQLNTEAFF. The CDR3 DNA follows: TGTGCCAGCAGCTTAGAGGGGGGACAGTTGAACACTGAAGCTTTCTTT. The chain combines TRBV11-2 with TRBJ1-1; 7 bases fit TRBD1. Germline V lookup: CDR1 SGHAT, CDR2 FQNNGV. The CDR3 extends over 16 amino acids. V was clipped by 0 bases and J by 0 bases; unmatched bases: 4.

This clonotype has just a few counts. The gene calls are TRBV5-1 and TRBJ2-7; 9 positions match TRBD1. The CDR3 contains 13 residues. Trimming cost V 2 bases and J 6 bases; bases outside gene matches: 3. CDR1 SGHRS and CDR2 YFSETQ come from the germline V gene. This CDR3 is CASSFNRGREQYF. CDR3 in DNA: TGCGCCAGCAGCTTCAACAGGGGGCGCGAGCAGTACTTC.

This clonotype has a count of ten or more. The chain has TRBV7-9 and TRBJ1-4, with a possible D match to TRBD1 (5 bases). The CDR3 has 13 amino acids. V lost 4 bases and J lost 6, with 9 bases in between. Looked up from germline, CDR1 is SEHNR and CDR2 is FQNEAQ (reference sequence). The CDR3 coding sequence is TGTGCCAGCAGCTCCGGACATGATGAAAAACTGTTTTTT. It yields the protein CASSSGHDEKLFF.

V and J are TRBV7-6 and TRBJ2-7; tentatively, D is TRBD1 (6 bases). Germline V lookup: CDR1 SGHVS, CDR2 FNYEAQ. The germline V and J ends were trimmed by 1 base and 2 bases, with 12 bases remaining between them. This CDR3 spans 15 amino acids. The CDR3 loop reads CASSLEDSYAYEQYF. Written as DNA, the CDR3 is TGTGCCAGCAGCTTAGAGGACAGTTACGCCTACGAGCAGTACTTC.

This clonotype was found many times. This chain joins TRBV6-5 and TRBJ1-3; TRBD1 matches 9 bases. CDR3 length equals 16 residues. CDR1 and CDR2 (germline): MNHEY, SVGAGI. V shed 0 bases, J shed 7 bases, and the junction held 7 bases outside the gene matches. CDR3 loop: CASSYSAGTGSNTIYF. The DNA for the CDR3 is TGTGCCAGCAGTTACTCTGCCGGGACAGGGAGTAACACCATATATTTT.

This clonotype was detected ten times or more. The chain is built from TRBV5-6 and TRBJ2-3, with D perhaps matching TRBD2 (7 bases). The CDR3 runs to 16 residues. V was trimmed by 4 bases and J by 2 bases, leaving 17 bases between them. The germline V gene has CDR1 SGHDT and CDR2 YYEEEE. The CDR3 region is CASSPEGGRATDTQYF. The CDR3 DNA is TGTGCCAGCAGCCCCGAAGGGGGGAGGGCCACAGATACGCAGTATTTT. Together with reference TRBV5-6 and TRBJ2-3, the CDR3 gives the full variable domain: DAGVTQSPTHLIKTRGQQVTLRCSPKSGHDTVSWYQQALGQGPQFIFQYYEEEERQRGNFPDRFSGHQFPNYSSELNVNALLLGDSALYLCASSPEGGRATDTQYFGPGTRLTVL.

This clonotype was recorded many times. The chain uses TRBV2 and TRBJ2-4; 8 bases are a match to TRBD1. This CDR3 spans 15 amino acids. The ends lost 5 bases at V and 7 bases at J; junction bases unmatched: 10. CDR1 and CDR2 (germline): SNHLY, FYNNEI. The CDR3 sequence: CASSRRTGWWNIQYF. The CDR3 DNA reads TGTGCCAGCAGTCGCCGGACAGGGTGGTGGAACATTCAGTACTTC.

Only a few counts were recorded for this clonotype. The J gene is TRBJ2-2, the V gene TRBV27; D is unclear. Germline lookup yields CDR1 MNHEY and CDR2 SMNVEV (reference sequence). This CDR3 region has 17 residues. Trimming pared 0 bases from V and 4 bases from J, leaving 15 bases between. CDR3 residues: CASSLSISVLVTGELFF. The CDR3 DNA sequence: TGTGCCAGCAGTTTATCGATTTCCGTCCTGGTCACCGGGGAGCTGTTTTTT.

This clonotype was observed a handful of times. J is TRBJ2-1 and V is TRBV20-1, with 8 bases lining up with TRBD2. The germline V gene encodes CDR1 DFQATT and CDR2 SNEGSKA (reference sequence). This CDR3 has 16 residues. The trim removed 3 bases at V and 1 base at J, leaving 8 bases unmatched. CDR3 amino acids: CSARGFAGGSYNEQFF. The CDR3 coding sequence is TGCAGTGCTAGGGGTTTTGCGGGAGGATCCTACAATGAGCAGTTCTTC.

This chain links TRBV4-1 with TRBJ2-3, with D perhaps given as TRBD1 or TRBD2 (6 bases each). Trimming stripped 5 bases from V and 9 bases from J, with 27 bases between. This CDR3 is built from 17 residues. Germline V gene data show CDR1 as MGHRA and CDR2 as YSYEKL. The CDR3 DNA is TGCGCCAGCAGCGGAGGGGCCGGGACTTGGGGAACAGGGACGCAGTATTTT. This encodes CASSGGAGTWGTGTQYF.

V and J are TRBV5-1 and TRBJ2-7; possibly TRBD2 for D (5 bases). From germline, CDR1 is SGHRS and CDR2 YFSETQ. Trimming pared 5 bases from V and 0 bases from J, leaving 12 bases between. The CDR3 loop spans 14 amino acids. The CDR3 sequence: CASRPVEGSYEQYF. CDR3 nucleotides: TGCGCCAGCAGGCCCGTTGAGGGCTCCTACGAGCAGTACTTC.

This clonotype was observed a handful of times. The chain has TRBV11-2 and TRBJ2-5, with 9 bases lining up with TRBD2. In germline, CDR1 is SGHAT, CDR2 FQNNGV. This CDR3 has 14 residues. The V segment lost 10 bases and the J segment 5 bases; nucleotides outside the gene matches: 11. CDR3 sequence: CATEVAGAGETQYF. CDR3 in DNA: TGTGCCACGGAAGTAGCGGGAGCAGGGGAGACCCAGTACTTC. The full variable domain, with the rest looked up from reference TRBV11-2 and TRBJ2-5, is EAGVAQSPRYKIIEKRQSVAFWCNPISGHATLYWYQQILGQGPKLLIQFQNNGVVDDSQLPKDRFSAERLKGVDSTLKIQPAKLEDSAVYLCATEVAGAGETQYFGPGTRLLVL.

There are a few counts of this clonotype. This chain links TRBV29-1 with TRBJ2-7, with TRBD2 as a possible D gene (6 bases). Trimming removed 7 bases from V and 3 bases from J, with 19 bases in between. The CDR3 is 14 amino acids. From germline, CDR1 is SQVTM and CDR2 ANQGSEA. CDR3 loop: CSARIRDSVYEQYF. The CDR3 DNA is TGCAGCGCCCGGATCCGGGACTCAGTCTACGAGCAGTACTTC.

The sample holds a few counts of this clonotype. The chain recombines TRBV5-1 with TRBJ1-4; D call uncertain. Germline-derived CDR1 and CDR2 are SGHRS and YFSETQ. The CDR3 extends over 13 amino acids. Trimming pared 0 bases from V and 6 bases from J, leaving 6 bases between. The DNA for the CDR3 is TGCGCCAGCAGCTTGGAGACGGATGAAAAACTGTTTTTT. Its translation: CASSLETDEKLFF.

This clonotype was detected many times. The chain uses TRBV7-2 and TRBJ2-5; 8 bases map to TRBD2. The CDR3 consists of 14 residues. From germline, CDR1 is SGHTA and CDR2 FQGNSA. Trimming cost V 1 base and J 5 bases; bases outside gene matches: 3. For the CDR3, the DNA is TGTGCCAGCAGCTTAGGGGGCGGGGGGGAGACCCAGTACTTC. Protein sequence: CASSLGGGGETQYF.

V and J are TRBV20-1 and TRBJ2-7; D uncertain. Germline V gene sequence: CDR1 DFQATT, CDR2 SNEGSKA (reference sequence). The CDR3 is made up of 13 amino acids. Trimming took 3 bases from V and 2 from J, leaving 11 bases between them. The CDR3 sequence: CSASKDQTYEQYF. In DNA form, the CDR3 reads TGCAGTGCTAGTAAGGACCAAACCTACGAGCAGTACTTC.